This TCR beta chain emerged from a study of shared clonotypes between healthy human individuals. The table came from immunoSEQ multiplex PCR; TCRdb's copy has only in-frame clones and leaves some out. The sample includes approximately 710,000 clones, about 90% of them seen just once. Notes on the study in general: Estimated richness values were generally larger in naive subsets than in memory subsets.

This CDR3 is 17 amino acids long. V dropped 2 bases and J dropped 1; count of bases not matched to a gene: 8. Germline V gene sequence: CDR1 SGHVS, CDR2 FNYEAQ. Concerning this clone itself: Its antigen is undetermined.

CD45RO+ cells plus CCR7-negative CD45RA+ TemRA cells formed CD8 memory. The rearrangement uses TRBV7-6 and TRBJ2-1; TRBD2 aligns across 7 bases. The sequencing input was memory CD8+ T cells from PBMCs. Stated subset: CD45RO+ cells pooled with CCR7-negative TemRA cells. The sequence came from a man aged 18 to 35 in good health. Some clones in this sample may be carry-over from other donors' samples. The CDR3 protein is CASSLFGGGRSYNEQFF. As DNA, the CDR3 is TGTGCCAGCAGCTTATTCGGGGGAGGGAGGTCCTACAATGAGCAGTTCTTC.